This T cell receptor beta chain appears in the sequencing data of a study of blood T cell repertoires in COVID-19. Profiling relied on immunoSEQ multiplex PCR, and the TCRdb table lists in-frame clones only, not all of them. Found here are around 200,000 clones, approximately 88% of them singletons; the top ten hold around 7%. The V gene's germline CDR1 is MGHDK and CDR2 SYGVNS. The length of the CDR3 is 14 residues. The V and J ends lost 4 bases and 3 bases, in that order; junction bases with no gene match: 4. The sequenced sample was peripheral blood. The V call is TRBV25-1, the J call TRBJ2-3; 7 nucleotides align to TRBD1. The receptor was derived from a woman in her thirties or forties with COVID-19, enrolled during active disease. This CDR3 reads CASSGGGGTDTQYF. The DNA of the CDR3 is TGTGCCAGCAGTGGAGGGGGCGGTACAGATACGCAGTATTTT. The variable domain in full, with the rest retrieved from reference TRBV25-1 and TRBJ2-3, is EADIYQTPRYLVIGTGKKITLECSQTMGHDKMYWYQQDPGMELHLIHYSYGVNSTEKGDLSSESTVSRIRTEHFPLTLESARPSHTSQYLCASSGGGGTDTQYFGPGTRLTVL.